These 2 T cell receptor beta chains originate from one sample sequenced in a study of blood T cell repertoires in COVID-19. Using immunoSEQ multiplex PCR, the repertoire was profiled, and TCRdb retains in-frame clones only, with some absent. The sample includes 150,000 to 200,000 clones, 88% of them seen just once. Sequenced material: PBMCs or T cells enriched from blood (not recorded which). The receptors stem from a woman younger than 30 who had recovered from COVID-19.

CDR3 region: CASSYPRQGRYEQYF. In nucleotides, the CDR3 is TGTGCCAGCAGTTACCCTAGACAGGGGCGGTACGAGCAGTACTTC. The rearrangement joins TRBV6-5 to TRBJ2-7, with 8 bases identical to TRBD1. V trimming: 2 bases; J trimming: 4 bases; junction bases outside the gene matches: 7. This CDR3 spans 15 amino acids. Germline V gives CDR1 MNHEY, CDR2 SVGAGI.

The DNA for the CDR3 is TGTGCCAGCAGCGAACGACAGGGGGGGACCACAGATACGCAGTATTTT. Its protein product is CASSERQGGTTDTQYF. This sequence joins TRBV5-4 and TRBJ2-3; the match to TRBD1 covers 9 bases. The germline V gene encodes CDR1 SGHNT and CDR2 YYREEE (reference sequence). This CDR3 comprises 16 residues. V lost 4 bases to trimming and J lost 2 bases; unmatched junction nucleotides: 8.